Below, one TCR beta chain is given with its context. The data are from a study of CDR3 diversity in severe acne. The CDR3 contains 18 residues. Germline CDR1 SGHAT, CDR2 FQNNGV. With 2 bases removed from V and 3 bases from J, the gap between germline ends came to 22 bases. TCRdb itself ran the PCR reads through MiXCR, one entry per CDR3 protein. The table lists some 85,000 distinct CDR3 sequences, under 55% of them singletons. The sequence came from a male donor with severe acne vulgaris. Sequenced sample: blood. The V and J genes are TRBV11-2 and TRBJ2-5, with D uncertain. The CDR3 bases are TGTGCCAGCAGCTTATCCGCGTCCGGTCCGGTATCCAAAGAGACCCAGTACTTC. This encodes CASSLSASGPVSKETQYF.